Below, 17 T cell receptor beta chains from the same sample are listed, as sequenced in a study of T-cell reconstitution after alpha-beta-depleted transplantation in children. TCRbeta library preparation incorporated unique molecular identifiers. TCRdb called the PCR reads again in MiXCR, with one record for every CDR3 protein. The top ten clones hold roughly 2.5% of a sample with around 480,000 distinct CDR3 sequences, approximately 32% of them seen once. Sample: PBMCs from the stem cell graft donor, taken from the stem cell graft. These receptors were collected from a human donor who donated a stem cell graft to a child with aplastic anemia.

The V call is TRBV5-1, the J call TRBJ2-4; TRBD1 matches 7 bases. The CDR3 is 16 residues long. Germline CDR1 reads SGHRS; CDR2 reads YFSETQ. With V trimmed by 4 bases and J by 0 bases, 7 bases remained unmatched. The CDR3 here is CASSGGQVIAKNIQYF. The CDR3 DNA reads as TGCGCCAGCAGCGGCGGACAGGTGATAGCCAAAAACATTCAGTACTTC.

Many counts were recorded for this clonotype. The chain is built from TRBV29-1 and TRBJ2-2; 10 nucleotides align to TRBD1. The CDR3 length is 16 residues. V was clipped by 5 bases and J by 1 base; unmatched bases: 7. Germline CDR1 SQVTM, CDR2 ANQGSEA. The chain's CDR3 is CSVSGGQGWNTGELFF. CDR3 bases: TGCAGCGTTAGTGGGGGACAGGGGTGGAACACCGGGGAGCTGTTTTTT.

This clonotype was recorded a few times. V and J are TRBV6-2 or TRBV6-3 and TRBJ2-1; tentatively, D is TRBD1 or TRBD2 (6 bases each). Germline CDR1 is MNHEY and CDR2 is SVGEGT. Trimming removed 2 bases at V and 1 base at J, with 9 bases between. This CDR3 spans 15 amino acids. CDR3 coding DNA: TGTGCCAGCAGTTACCGGGGGCCGTCCTACAATGAGCAGTTCTTC. Translating it yields CASSYRGPSYNEQFF.

V is TRBV29-1 and J is TRBJ2-4; 8 bases are a match to TRBD1. CDR1 and CDR2 (germline): SQVTM, ANQGSEA. This CDR3 is 14 amino acids long. V shed 7 bases and J 3 bases; nucleotides not matched to a gene: 8. The CDR3 spells CSGSGGGGKNIQYF. The DNA of the CDR3 is TGCAGCGGATCAGGGGGCGGTGGCAAAAACATTCAGTACTTC.

The CDR3 DNA follows: TGTGCCAGCGAGGGAAGCGACACTGAAGCTTTCTTT. Translated: CASEGSDTEAFF. The rearrangement uses TRBV6-1 and TRBJ1-1; D is unclear. The V gene lost 8 bases and the J gene lost 3 bases, with 10 bases spanning the gap. The germline V gene has CDR1 MNHNS and CDR2 SASEGT. The length of the CDR3 is 12 residues.

This clonotype turned up a few times. The rearrangement uses TRBV6-2 or TRBV6-3 and TRBJ2-7; tentatively, D is TRBD1 (5 bases). Trimming removed 3 bases from V and 0 bases from J, with 9 bases in between. Germline assignment: CDR1 MNHEY and CDR2 SVGEGT. CDR3 size: 14 residues. The CDR3 is CASSYRQSSYEQYF. Here the CDR3 DNA reads TGTGCCAGCAGTTATCGACAGTCCTCCTACGAGCAGTACTTC.

The gene calls are TRBV6-1 and TRBJ2-5; 10 bases fit TRBD2. This CDR3 region has 15 residues. The V gene end was trimmed by 6 bases and the J gene end by 4 bases; junction bases not matched to a gene: 8. Germline V gives CDR1 MNHNS, CDR2 SASEGT. The CDR3 DNA reads as TGTGCCAGCAGCCCTCTAGCGGGAGACGGAGAGACCCAGTACTTC. It codes for CASSPLAGDGETQYF.

V and J are TRBV7-9 and TRBJ1-2; D uncertain. From germline, CDR1 is SEHNR and CDR2 FQNEAQ (reference sequence). Trimming left V 3 bases short and J 3 bases short, with 17 bases between. The CDR3 contains 16 residues. CDR3 in DNA: TGTGCCAGCAGCTTCAGGTCAACCGACGCGTACTATGGCTACACCTTC. This gives the protein CASSFRSTDAYYGYTF.

V and J are TRBV12-3 or TRBV12-4 and TRBJ2-1, with D maybe TRBD2 (6 bases). The length of the CDR3 is 16 residues. V was pared by 0 bases and J by 6 bases, with 15 bases between. DNA of the CDR3: TGTGCCAGCAGTTTAGCGGGACTTAGCTTTCCCAATGAGCAGTTCTTC. The encoded protein is CASSLAGLSFPNEQFF.

The rearrangement links TRBV7-9 to TRBJ1-6; D is undetermined. Between the trimmed V and J ends, which lost 6 bases and 5 bases, there was a span of 14 bases. This CDR3 has 15 residues. Germline-derived CDR1 and CDR2 are SEHNR and FQNEAQ (reference sequence). CDR3 DNA sequence: TGTGCCAGCAGGTTACTAGGACCGGATAATTCACCCCTCCACTTT. Translating it yields CASRLLGPDNSPLHF.

The rearrangement uses TRBV3-1 and TRBJ2-7; possibly TRBD2 for D (6 bases). The CDR3 consists of 14 residues. Trimming stripped 5 bases from V and 0 bases from J, with 11 bases between. Germline CDR1 reads LGHDT; CDR2 reads YNNKEL (reference sequence). CDR3 protein: CASSWMGGSYEQYF. The DNA for the CDR3 is TGTGCCAGCAGCTGGATGGGGGGCTCCTACGAGCAGTACTTC.

The chain couples TRBV20-1 to TRBJ1-1; 9 nucleotides agree with TRBD1. The CDR3 has 16 amino acids. V was pared by 3 bases and J by 4 bases, with 12 bases of the junction left unmatched. Germline values: CDR1 DFQATT, CDR2 SNEGSKA (reference sequence). The CDR3 nucleotides are TGCAGTGCTAGGGCGGGGGGGGGACAGGGCACCACTGAAGCTTTCTTT. Its protein product is CSARAGGGQGTTEAFF.

V and J are TRBV6-4 and TRBJ2-1; no clear D. Trimming took off 3 bases at V and 4 bases at J, with 7 bases between the two ends. Germline-derived CDR1 and CDR2 are MRHNA and SNTAGT. The CDR3 has 13 amino acids. CDR3 loop: CASSEGKYNEQFF. DNA for the CDR3: TGTGCCAGCAGTGAGGGGAAATACAATGAGCAGTTCTTC.

The chain joins TRBV20-1 to TRBJ2-7; 10 bases match TRBD1. Germline lookup yields CDR1 DFQATT and CDR2 SNEGSKA (reference sequence). The junction had 3 bases not matched to a gene; V was cut back by 5 bases and J by 2 bases. This CDR3 spans 13 amino acids. The CDR3 loop is CSAQGQGPYEQYV. The CDR3 bases are TGCAGTGCTCAGGGACAGGGGCCCTACGAGCAGTACGTC.

Only a few counts were recorded for this clonotype. The CDR3 nucleotides read TGCGCCAGCAGCCAATCACAGGGGGCGACCGGGGAGCTGTTTTTT. Translating it yields CASSQSQGATGELFF. The V and J genes are TRBV5-1 and TRBJ2-2, with TRBD1 matching over 9 bases. The J segment lost 5 bases and the V segment lost 4 bases, leaving 6 bases of the junction unmatched. Germline V gives CDR1 SGHRS, CDR2 YFSETQ. The CDR3 runs to 15 residues.

This clonotype has just a few counts. The chain has TRBV18 and TRBJ1-5; 9 bases match TRBD1. The V segment lost 5 bases and the J segment 1 base; nucleotides outside the gene matches: 15. This CDR3 comprises 19 residues. CDR1 and CDR2 from the germline V gene are KGHSH and LQKENI. CDR3 in amino acids: CASSTRPGQGPLSNQPQHF. CDR3 bases: TGTGCCAGCTCAACTCGACCGGGACAGGGACCTCTAAGCAATCAGCCCCAGCATTTT.

V and J are TRBV20-1 and TRBJ1-1, with D possibly TRBD1 on 5 matching bases. CDR3 length: 14 residues. Germline V CDR1 and CDR2: DFQATT, SNEGSKA (reference sequence). The germline V and J ends were trimmed by 6 bases and 4 bases, with 18 bases remaining between them. This chain's CDR3 is CSAEGRGWGTEAFF. CDR3 coding DNA: TGCAGTGCAGAAGGGCGGGGCTGGGGCACTGAAGCTTTCTTT.